The source of this TCR beta chain is a study of blood T cell repertoires in COVID-19. Per the original data handling: How many nucleated cells were present was estimated from reference gene primer amplification. Assay used: immunoSEQ multiplex PCR; TCRdb lists only in-frame clones, some missing. Clonal size and the V and J genes are those of that table, whereas D and trimming came from the DNA. In the table there are about 140,000 clones, roughly 85% of which are singletons. The germline CDR1 and CDR2 sequences are MNHEY and SMNVEV (reference sequence). The CDR3 length is 13 residues. V lost 3 bases to trimming and J lost 4 bases, with 9 bases between them. Each participant's cohort was designated according to participant-reported clinical history.

V is TRBV27 and J is TRBJ2-5, with a weak D call TRBD1 (6 bases). The receptor was isolated from a woman aged 45 to 65 who had recovered from COVID-19. Sequenced material: PBMCs or T cells enriched from blood (not recorded which). CDR3 sequence: CASSFRGAETQYF. The CDR3 DNA sequence: TGTGCCAGCAGTTTCAGGGGCGCAGAGACCCAGTACTTC.